Shown below are 13 T cell receptor beta chains from a single sample sequenced in a study of response to subunit inactivated influenza vaccine. TCRdb re-derived calls from the RT-PCR reads in MiXCR, one entry per CDR3 protein. The repertoire holds about 580,000 distinct CDR3 sequences, with 13% to 15% as singletons. Source: PBMCs from blood, taken less than 13 days after vaccination. These receptors all come from a man in his fifties or sixties who received an inactivated influenza vaccine.

In this sample, this clonotype turned up many times. This chain connects TRBV5-1 to TRBJ2-1; D gene uncertain. V dropped 6 bases and J dropped 0 bases, with 10 bases sitting between them. This CDR3 comprises 14 residues. Per germline, CDR1 SGHRS and CDR2 YFSETQ. CDR3 nucleotide sequence: TGCGCCAGCATGAGCGATAGCTCCTACAATGAGCAGTTCTTC. This encodes CASMSDSSYNEQFF.

This clonotype occurred a few times. This rearrangement joins TRBV10-3 to TRBJ2-6, with D possibly TRBD1 on 5 matching bases. The V and J ends lost 3 bases and 0 bases respectively, with 12 bases between them. This CDR3 spans 17 amino acids. The germline gives CDR1 ENHRY, CDR2 SYGVKD. The CDR3 sequence: CAISDGQGHSGANVLTF. CDR3 DNA: TGTGCCATCAGTGACGGGCAGGGCCACTCTGGGGCCAACGTCCTGACTTTC.

The chain joins TRBV6-2 or TRBV6-3 to TRBJ1-1; D call uncertain. V shed 2 bases and J shed 7 bases, with 5 bases lying between them. This CDR3 region has 11 residues. Germline lookup yields CDR1 MNHEY and CDR2 SVGEGT. This CDR3 reads CASSYGSEAFF. The CDR3 nucleotides read TGTGCCAGCAGTTACGGTAGTGAAGCTTTCTTT.

The chain couples TRBV2 to TRBJ2-1, with D perhaps TRBD1 (5 bases). The CDR3 extends over 13 amino acids. The germline CDR1 and CDR2 sequences are SNHLY and FYNNEI. V lost 4 bases, J lost 6 bases, and 10 bases lay in between. CDR3 residues: CASSVRQTNEQFF. The CDR3 DNA reads as TGTGCCAGCAGTGTTCGACAGACCAATGAGCAGTTCTTC.

This clonotype was recorded a few times. The V gene is TRBV24-1, the J gene TRBJ1-3, with unresolved D. V dropped 4 bases and J dropped 1 base, with 10 bases sitting between them. The CDR3 length is 15 residues. Germline V gene lookup returns CDR1 KGHDR and CDR2 SFDVKD. Here the CDR3 reads CATSDPGGSGNTIYF. The DNA of the CDR3 is TGTGCCACCAGTGACCCGGGAGGGTCTGGAAACACCATATATTTT.

In its sample, this clonotype was seen a few times. The V gene is TRBV14, the J gene TRBJ2-1; weak D call: TRBD1 (5 bases). V lost 3 bases to trimming and J lost 1 base, with 10 bases between them. Looked up from germline, CDR1 is SGHDN and CDR2 is FVKESK. The CDR3 length is 15 residues. The CDR3 is CASSHIRESYNEQFF. In nucleotides, the CDR3 is TGTGCCAGCAGCCATATCAGGGAATCCTACAATGAGCAGTTCTTC.

The chain recombines TRBV28 with TRBJ1-5; D not certain. CDR3 length: 17 amino acids. V was clipped by 1 base and J by 4 bases, with 17 bases between them. Germline V CDR1 and CDR2: MDHEN, SYDVKM. The CDR3 region is CASSLLSLDLRNQPQHF. DNA for the CDR3: TGTGCCAGCAGTTTATTAAGCTTGGACTTACGAAATCAGCCCCAGCATTTT. Full variable domain (remainder filled in from reference TRBV28 and TRBJ1-5): DVKVTQSSRYLVKRTGEKVFLECVQDMDHENMFWYRQDPGLGLRLIYFSYDVKMKEKGDIPEGYSVSREKKERFSLILESASTNQTSMYLCASSLLSLDLRNQPQHFGDGTRLSIL.

This clonotype was detected only a few times. Here the CDR3 reads CSAMENEQYF. The CDR3 DNA sequence: TGCAGTGCTATGGAGAACGAGCAGTACTTC. The chain recombines TRBV20-1 with TRBJ2-7; no clear D gene. Per germline, CDR1 DFQATT and CDR2 SNEGSKA (reference sequence). This CDR3 spans 10 amino acids. V gave up 4 bases and J gave up 5 bases, with 6 bases separating them.

This clonotype has a handful of counts. This chain uses TRBV3-1 with TRBJ2-7, with TRBD1 matching over 8 bases. The V gene end was trimmed by 8 bases and the J gene end by 3 bases; junction bases not matched to a gene: 9. Germline CDR1 and CDR2: LGHDT and YNNKEL (reference sequence). The CDR3 contains 14 residues. The CDR3 loop reads CASQKTGAIYEQYF. CDR3 DNA sequence: TGTGCCAGCCAGAAGACAGGGGCCATCTACGAGCAGTACTTC.

This chain joins TRBV7-8 and TRBJ2-1, with 13 bases lining up with TRBD2. The CDR3 consists of 13 residues. The V gene's germline CDR1 is SGHVS and CDR2 FQNEAQ. V lost 8 bases to trimming and J lost 5 bases; unmatched junction nucleotides: 0. CDR3 DNA sequence: TGTGCCAGCGGGACTAGCGGGAACAATGAGCAGTTCTTC. It is translated as CASGTSGNNEQFF.

This clonotype has at least ten counts. The rearrangement links TRBV7-2 to TRBJ1-5; TRBD1 matches 9 bases. The CDR3 runs to 16 residues. CDR1 is SGHTA and CDR2 is FQGNSA in the germline V gene. V lost 3 bases and J lost 5; bases outside the gene matches: 8. The CDR3, as DNA: TGTGCCAGCAGCTTGACAGGGGGGGGCCTTTATCAGCCCCAGCATTTT. This codes for CASSLTGGGLYQPQHF.

J is TRBJ2-7 and V is TRBV28, with D maybe TRBD1 (6 bases). The CDR3 runs 11 residues. CDR1 is MDHEN and CDR2 is SYDVKM in the germline V gene. The V and J ends lost 8 bases and 4 bases respectively, with 9 bases between them. The DNA for the CDR3 is TGTGCCAGCGTGCAGGGGTACGAGCAGTACTTC. This gives the protein CASVQGYEQYF.

The rearrangement joins TRBV7-2 to TRBJ2-1, with a possible D match to TRBD2 (5 bases). The ends were cut back, 3 bases at V and 0 bases at J, with 15 bases in the middle. The CDR3 extends over 17 amino acids. CDR1 and CDR2 from the germline V gene are SGHTA and FQGNSA. The CDR3 loop reads CASSLTTGIYSYNEQFF. CDR3 coding DNA: TGTGCCAGCAGCTTGACGACGGGGATTTACTCCTACAATGAGCAGTTCTTC. Complete variable domain (other parts from reference TRBV7-2 and TRBJ2-1): GAGVSQSPSNKVTEKGKDVELRCDPISGHTALYWYRQSLGQGLEFLIYFQGNSAPDKSGLPSDRFSAERTGGSVSTLTIQRTQQEDSAVYLCASSLTTGIYSYNEQFFGPGTRLTVL.